This T cell receptor (beta chain) appears in the sequencing data of a study of neurological immune-mediated disorders. This clonotype was counted at least ten times. The cDNA came from 5'RACE, which used 10-nucleotide random UMIs. TCRdb ran MiXCR on the 5' RACE reads and lists one entry per CDR3 protein. The table has tens of thousands of distinct CDR3 sequences, about a sixth seen once; the top ten hold roughly 5%. J lost 0 bases, V lost 8 bases, and 5 bases had no gene match. Germline V gene data show CDR1 as MNHEY and CDR2 as SVGAGI. There are 16 residues in the CDR3. Time point described: technical triplicate 3. Use was made of approximately 1 million CD4+ or CD8+ T cells in sorted libraries.

The sequence came from a female donor with HTLV-1-associated myelopathy (HAM/TSP). The gene calls are TRBV6-5 and TRBJ2-6; 9 bases line up with TRBD1. Sequenced: CD4+ T cells from blood. The CDR3 region has the DNA TGTGCCAGCCGAGGACAGGGGTACTCTGGGGCCAACGTCCTGACTTTC. As protein: CASRGQGYSGANVLTF.